These 13 T cell receptor beta chains share one sample of origin, sequenced in a study of cytomegalovirus exposure and HLA in healthy donors. Profiled with immunoSEQ multiplex PCR; TCRdb holds only in-frame clones, not every one. The top ten clones hold approximately 0.84% of a sample with a few hundred thousand clones, roughly 85% of them seen once. Sequenced material: PBMCs. Receptors were obtained from a woman younger than 35 in good health and CMV-seronegative.

The chain has TRBV5-1 and TRBJ1-2; TRBD1 aligns across 7 bases. Trimming took 4 bases from V and 1 from J; bases not matched to a gene: 1. Germline CDR1 is SGHRS and CDR2 is YFSETQ. The CDR3 covers 13 residues. CDR3 in amino acids: CASSRDSNYGYTF. Here the CDR3 DNA reads TGCGCCAGCAGCCGGGACAGTAACTATGGCTACACCTTC.

The CDR3 DNA is TGTGCCAGCAGCCAATGGGGGGGCCACGAGCAGTACTTC. Translating gives CASSQWGGHEQYF. The chain uses TRBV9 and TRBJ2-7; a possible D gene is TRBD2 (7 bases). The CDR3 sequence is 13 residues long. The germline CDR1 and CDR2 sequences are SGDLS and YYNGEE. Trimming cost V 4 bases and J 5 bases, with 13 bases left between them.

This clone occurred a few times. The V and J genes are TRBV10-3 and TRBJ1-2; no clear D. This CDR3 is built from 13 residues. The germline V gene encodes CDR1 ENHRY and CDR2 SYGVKD. V dropped 2 bases and J dropped 2 bases, with 6 bases sitting between them. This CDR3 is CAISEAENYGYTF. The CDR3 nucleotides are TGTGCCATCAGTGAGGCGGAAAACTATGGCTACACCTTC.

The rearrangement links TRBV4-3 to TRBJ1-4, with a possible D match to TRBD1 (6 bases). Germline CDR1 reads LGHNA; CDR2 reads YSLEER. The V end was cut by 1 base, the J end by 8 bases, with 26 bases between. This CDR3 contains 19 residues. CDR3 nucleotides: TGCGCCAGCAGCCAAGGGAACCCCTCCCGCTTGGGGGGGGGCGAAAAACTGTTTTTT. Translating it yields CASSQGNPSRLGGGEKLFF.

This rearrangement joins TRBV19 to TRBJ2-3; 11 bases are a match to TRBD2. This CDR3 spans 17 amino acids. Losses at the gene ends were 7 bases for V and 0 bases for J; bases not matched to a gene: 9. CDR1 is LNHDA, CDR2 SQIVND, per germline (reference sequence). The CDR3 loop is CASTLGTSGMSTDTQYF. The CDR3 DNA reads as TGTGCCAGTACCCTAGGGACTAGCGGTATGAGCACAGATACGCAGTATTTT.

The chain has TRBV9 and TRBJ2-7; TRBD1 aligns across 9 bases. V was pared by 3 bases and J by 1 base, with 2 bases of the junction left unmatched. The CDR3 runs to 14 residues. Germline CDR1 reads SGDLS; CDR2 reads YYNGEE. The CDR3, as DNA: TGTGCCAGCAGCGAGGGGACAGGGTCCTACGAGCAGTACTTC. Translating it yields CASSEGTGSYEQYF.

This rearrangement joins TRBV13 to TRBJ2-3; a possible D gene is TRBD2 (6 bases). The germline V gene encodes CDR1 PRHDT and CDR2 FYEKMQ (reference sequence). Deletions cut 4 bases from V and 0 bases from J, with 14 bases between. The CDR3 extends over 16 amino acids. For the CDR3, the DNA is TGTGCCAGCAGCTGGCCCCGGGGGACGAGCACAGATACGCAGTATTTT. It translates to CASSWPRGTSTDTQYF.

The chain carries TRBV9 and TRBJ1-1; D is uncertain. The V gene's germline CDR1 is SGDLS and CDR2 YYNGEE. CDR3 size: 14 residues. V lost 0 bases and J 0 bases, leaving 6 bases between the germline ends. Here the CDR3 reads CASSVGTMNTEAFF. DNA of the CDR3: TGTGCCAGCAGCGTAGGGACTATGAACACTGAAGCTTTCTTT.

The sample holds one count of this clone. V is TRBV2 and J is TRBJ2-1; a weak D match, TRBD2 (6 bases). Trimming took 6 bases from V and 2 from J, leaving 11 bases between them. Germline V gene lookup returns CDR1 SNHLY and CDR2 FYNNEI. The CDR3 extends over 14 amino acids. The DNA of the CDR3 is TGTGCCAGCAGAGGAGGGAGCCCCTACAATGAGCAGTTCTTC. This gives the protein CASRGGSPYNEQFF.

Only a few counts were recorded for this clone. This sequence joins TRBV7-8 and TRBJ2-7, with TRBD2 matching 10 bases. There are 17 residues in the CDR3. The germline CDR1 and CDR2 sequences are SGHVS and FQNEAQ. J was trimmed by 6 bases and V by 5 bases; bases with no gene match: 16. CDR3 in amino acids: CASSHRLAGRGVGEQYF. The CDR3 DNA sequence: TGTGCCAGCAGCCACCGACTAGCGGGTCGCGGAGTGGGCGAGCAGTACTTC.

V gene TRBV29-1 combines with J gene TRBJ2-3, with D possibly TRBD2 on 5 matching bases. V gave up 1 base and J gave up 6 bases, with 11 bases separating them. Germline loops: CDR1 SQVTM, CDR2 ANQGSEA. CDR3 length equals 13 residues. The CDR3 DNA reads as TGCAGCGTTGAAGGAGAGGCGGGCGATACGCAGTATTTT. It codes for CSVEGEAGDTQYF.

The chain couples TRBV5-6 to TRBJ1-5, with a weak D call TRBD1 (5 bases). Germline V gene sequence: CDR1 SGHDT, CDR2 YYEEEE. The CDR3 is made up of 13 amino acids. The V and J ends lost 2 bases and 4 bases respectively, with 7 bases between them. CDR3 sequence reads: CASSFGGNQPQHF. Written as DNA, the CDR3 is TGTGCCAGCAGCTTCGGGGGGAATCAGCCCCAGCATTTT. Filled out from reference TRBV5-6 and TRBJ1-5, the complete variable domain reads DAGVTQSPTHLIKTRGQQVTLRCSPKSGHDTVSWYQQALGQGPQFIFQYYEEEERQRGNFPDRFSGHQFPNYSSELNVNALLLGDSALYLCASSFGGNQPQHFGDGTRLSIL.

The V call is TRBV4-3, the J call TRBJ1-1; perhaps TRBD1 as D (5 bases). V lost 4 bases, J lost 0 bases, and 9 bases lay in between. Per the germline V gene, CDR1 is LGHNA and CDR2 is YSLEER. This CDR3 comprises 14 residues. The CDR3 region has the DNA TGCGCCAGCAGCCTTGGACACATGAACACTGAAGCTTTCTTT. Its translation: CASSLGHMNTEAFF.